One T cell receptor (beta chain) is described in this entry. A second PCR, run for about 7 to 11 cycles, used a sample-barcoded 5' primer plus a J-beta primer mix. TCRdb passed the 5' RACE reads through MiXCR, listing each CDR3 protein once. The sample shows over 600,000 distinct CDR3 sequences, 46% of them seen only once. V was cut by 5 bases and J by 2 bases, with 17 bases left in between. There are 16 residues in the CDR3. Per germline, CDR1 SGHTA and CDR2 FQGNSA. This sample is part of a study of blood T cells in healthy people across ages. The TCR sequence derives from an elderly man in good health. V is TRBV7-2 and J is TRBJ2-3; no reliable D call. Sequencing used blood. The CDR3 DNA reads as TGTGCCAGCAGCCCCTCCGCGGCGGTAATCACAGATACGCAGTATTTT. Translated: CASSPSAAVITDTQYF.